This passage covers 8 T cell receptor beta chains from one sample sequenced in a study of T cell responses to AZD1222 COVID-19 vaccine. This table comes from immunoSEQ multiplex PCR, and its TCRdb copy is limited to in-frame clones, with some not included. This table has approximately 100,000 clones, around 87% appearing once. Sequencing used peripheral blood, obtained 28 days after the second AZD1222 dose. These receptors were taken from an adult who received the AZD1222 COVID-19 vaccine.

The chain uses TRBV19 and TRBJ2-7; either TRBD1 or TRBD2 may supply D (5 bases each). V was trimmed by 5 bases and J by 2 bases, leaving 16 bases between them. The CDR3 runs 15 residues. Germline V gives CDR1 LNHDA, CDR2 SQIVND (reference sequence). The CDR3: CASSYGTHDPYEQYF. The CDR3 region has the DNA TGTGCCAGTAGTTACGGGACGCACGACCCCTACGAGCAGTACTTC. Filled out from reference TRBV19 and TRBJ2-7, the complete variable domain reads DGGITQSPKYLFRKEGQNVTLSCEQNLNHDAMYWYRQDPGQGLRLIYYSQIVNDFQKGDIAEGYSVSREKKESFPLTVTSAQKNPTAFYLCASSYGTHDPYEQYFGPGTRLTVT.

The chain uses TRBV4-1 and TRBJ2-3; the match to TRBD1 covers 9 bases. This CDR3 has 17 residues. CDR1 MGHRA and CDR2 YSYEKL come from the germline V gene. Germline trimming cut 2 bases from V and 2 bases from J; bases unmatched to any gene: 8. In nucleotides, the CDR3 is TGCGCCAGCAGCCAAAGGTCTAACAGGGGGCCCACAGATACGCAGTATTTT. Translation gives CASSQRSNRGPTDTQYF.

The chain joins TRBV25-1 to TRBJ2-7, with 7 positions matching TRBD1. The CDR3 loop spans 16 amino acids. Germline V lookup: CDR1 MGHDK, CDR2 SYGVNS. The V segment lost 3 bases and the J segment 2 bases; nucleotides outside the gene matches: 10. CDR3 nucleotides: TGTGCCAGCAGTGACCCCAGGGGGACAGCGCCCTACGAGCAGTACTTC. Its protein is CASSDPRGTAPYEQYF.

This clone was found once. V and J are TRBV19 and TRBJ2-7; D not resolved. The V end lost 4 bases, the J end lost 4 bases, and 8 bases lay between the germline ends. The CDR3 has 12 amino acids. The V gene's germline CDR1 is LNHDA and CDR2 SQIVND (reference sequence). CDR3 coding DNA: TGTGCCAGTAGTAGGGGTGATTACGAGCAGTACTTC. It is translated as CASSRGDYEQYF.

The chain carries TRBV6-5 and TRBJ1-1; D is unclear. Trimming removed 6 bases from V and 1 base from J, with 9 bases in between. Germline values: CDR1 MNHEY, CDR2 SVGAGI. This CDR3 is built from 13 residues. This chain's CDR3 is CASRIAGNTEAFF. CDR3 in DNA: TGTGCCAGCAGGATCGCAGGGAACACTGAAGCTTTCTTT.

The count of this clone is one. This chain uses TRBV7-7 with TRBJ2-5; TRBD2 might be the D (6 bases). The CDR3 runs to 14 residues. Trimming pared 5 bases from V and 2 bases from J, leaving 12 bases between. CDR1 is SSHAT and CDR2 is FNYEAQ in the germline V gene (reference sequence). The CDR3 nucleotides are TGTGCCAGCAGCCGATCGGGGGTGCAAGAGACCCAGTACTTC. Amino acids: CASSRSGVQETQYF.

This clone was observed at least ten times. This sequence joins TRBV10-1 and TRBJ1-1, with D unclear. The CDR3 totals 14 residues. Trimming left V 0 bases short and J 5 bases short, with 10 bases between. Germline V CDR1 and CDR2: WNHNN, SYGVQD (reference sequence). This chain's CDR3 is CASSESALETEAFF. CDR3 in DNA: TGCGCCAGCAGTGAGTCTGCCCTGGAGACTGAAGCTTTCTTT.

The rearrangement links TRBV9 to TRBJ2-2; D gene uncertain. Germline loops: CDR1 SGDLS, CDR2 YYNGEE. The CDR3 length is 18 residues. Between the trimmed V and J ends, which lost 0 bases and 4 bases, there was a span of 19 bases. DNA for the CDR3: TGTGCCAGCAGCGTAGCTTGGTTAAGCTCGCAGAGCACCGGGGAGCTGTTTTTT. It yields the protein CASSVAWLSSQSTGELFF. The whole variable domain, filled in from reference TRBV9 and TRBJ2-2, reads DSGVTQTPKHLITATGQRVTLRCSPRSGDLSVYWYQQSLDQGLQFLIQYYNGEERAKGNILERFSAQQFPDLHSELNLSSLELGDSALYFCASSVAWLSSQSTGELFFGEGSRLTVL.